These 3 T cell receptor beta chains were sequenced from one sample in a study of Graves' ophthalmopathy and Graves' hyperthyroidism. TCR beta CDR3 amplification used RNA transcripts. First-round RT-PCR with HTBI primers preceded a second-round multiplex PCR. TCRdb itself ran the multiplex PCR reads through MiXCR, one entry per CDR3 protein. The data show 300,000 to 400,000 distinct CDR3 sequences, roughly a sixth seen once. Material for sequencing was peripheral blood. The source is an adult man with Graves' ophthalmopathy.

The rearrangement links TRBV11-1 to TRBJ1-2, with D perhaps matching TRBD1 (5 bases). Trimming cost V 9 bases and J 4 bases, with 18 bases left between them. The CDR3 loop spans 14 amino acids. Per the germline V gene, CDR1 is SGHAT and CDR2 is FQDESV (reference sequence). CDR3 nucleotide sequence: TGTGCCAGGCCGGGGGGAAGGAGCAGCTATGGCTACACCTTC. Translation gives CARPGGRSSYGYTF.

This clonotype came up many times. V usage is TRBV20-1 and J usage is TRBJ2-4; D gene uncertain. CDR1 and CDR2 (germline): DFQATT, SNEGSKA (reference sequence). V gave up 4 bases and J gave up 15 bases, with 19 bases separating them. This CDR3 is built from 12 residues. For the CDR3, the DNA is TGCAGTGCTACTAGGCAGCAGGCGCGAGTGTACTTC. Protein product: CSATRQQARVYF.

This clonotype was observed at least ten times. The rearrangement links TRBV7-2 to TRBJ2-7; 7 nucleotides line up with TRBD2. The CDR3 runs to 13 residues. Germline V CDR1 and CDR2: SGHTA, FQGNSA. With 6 bases clipped from V and 6 bases from J, the junction kept 8 bases outside the gene matches. The CDR3 DNA sequence: TGTGCCAGCAGTCGGCGGGAGACTCGCGAGCAGTACTTC. Amino acids: CASSRRETREQYF. Filled out from reference TRBV7-2 and TRBJ2-7, the complete variable domain reads GAGVSQSPSNKVTEKGKDVELRCDPISGHTALYWYRQSLGQGLEFLIYFQGNSAPDKSGLPSDRFSAERTGGSVSTLTIQRTQQEDSAVYLCASSRRETREQYFGPGTRLTVT.